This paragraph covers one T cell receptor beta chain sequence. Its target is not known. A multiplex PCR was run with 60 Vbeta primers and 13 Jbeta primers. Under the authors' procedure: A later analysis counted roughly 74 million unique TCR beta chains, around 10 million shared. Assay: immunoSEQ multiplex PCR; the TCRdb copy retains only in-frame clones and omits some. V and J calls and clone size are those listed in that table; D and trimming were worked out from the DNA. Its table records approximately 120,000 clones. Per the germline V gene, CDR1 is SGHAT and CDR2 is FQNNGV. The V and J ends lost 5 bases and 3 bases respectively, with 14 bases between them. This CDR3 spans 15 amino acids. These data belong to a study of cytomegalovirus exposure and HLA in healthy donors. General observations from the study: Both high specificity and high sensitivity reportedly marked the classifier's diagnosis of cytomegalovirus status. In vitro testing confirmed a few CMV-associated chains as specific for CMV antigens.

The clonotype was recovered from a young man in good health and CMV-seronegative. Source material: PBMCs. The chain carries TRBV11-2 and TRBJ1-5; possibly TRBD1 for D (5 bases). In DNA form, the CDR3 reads TGTGCCAGCAGCCTGGGCGGGACTTCCAATCAGCCCCAGCATTTT. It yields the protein CASSLGGTSNQPQHF.